The present T cell receptor (beta chain) was sequenced within a study of T cells after yellow fever vaccination (dated by TCRdb to the late 2010s). Concerning the study at large: The SMART-Seq v4 Ultra Low Input RNA kit was used to prepare libraries from fractions with low cell numbers. To follow T-cell clones before and after both primary and booster YFV17D yellow fever vaccination, bulk TCR alpha and beta repertoires underwent longitudinal sequencing. Two healthy male donors, one aged 18 to 30 and one aged 30 to 40 years, made up the cohort. Blood samples were taken at several timepoints before and after primary and secondary immunization, and bulk PBMC replicates and cell subsets were isolated. General findings and caveats noted by the study authors: Because the study included only a couple of donors, the extent to which the findings can be generalized is limited. Computational filtering was required because FACS-sorted repertoires could contain abundant contaminating clonotypes from the bulk population. After the booster, most of the clones that had expanded following primary vaccination were detected again (approximately 95% of CD4 and 80% to 90% of CD8), which suggests that memory was broadly maintained. A small fraction of clonotypes showed up in both the CD4 and CD8 compartments, probably as a result of convergent recombination. Compared with the primary T-cell response, the secondary T-cell response was weaker but faster, peaking on day 5 rather than day 15.

CDR1 and CDR2, looked up from the germline V gene (reference sequence), are SEHNR and FQNEAQ. Trimming takes 4 bases from V and 0 bases from J, and the germline ends sit 10 bases apart. Including the terminal cysteine and phenylalanine, the CDR3 comprises 14 residues. The read is trimmed to its CDR3 DNA, 42 bases read in frame from base 1. Sample treatment or condition, as interpreted from the label and publication: live attenuated yellow fever vaccine strain. At each blood-draw timepoint, two biological replicates of bulk PBMCs were collected. A standard Ficoll-Paque protocol was used to isolate PBMCs from peripheral blood. TriZol was used to extract RNA from bulk PBMCs, from CD4 and CD8 fractions, and from dextramer-positive and dextramer-negative fractions. TCRdb shows the sequencer as Illumina NovaSeq 6000. TCR cDNA was synthesized by 5'RACE template switching, which introduced a universal primer site and unique molecular identifiers. Priming of cDNA synthesis was performed from both the TCR alpha and TCR beta constant segments. Libraries were amplified in two PCR steps, with sample barcodes and sequencing adapters added in the second step. Libraries were sequenced on Illumina HiSeq 2500 (2x100 bp) or NovaSeq (2x150 bp). The source study handled its data this way. Demultiplexing of reads and collapsing into UMI consensus sequences were performed with MIGEC, and V(D)J alignment was carried out with MiXCR. Vaccine-responding clonotypes were defined with edgeR using replicate PBMC samples, requiring FDR below 0.01 and a log2 fold change above 5 up to day 15. CD4 or CD8 identity was assigned to each bulk clonotype according to whether the clonotype was present at higher abundance in the sequenced CD4 repertoire or the sequenced CD8 repertoire. TCRdb ran its own pipeline on the public reads, namely fastp trimming at Q25 and MiXCR clone calling, and kept in-frame beta chains. Merged by CDR3 protein, the rows form single entries marked with the most common genes and DNA. The V and J calls shown here were made by TCRdb, not taken from the authors' results. The sample table holds 250,000 to 350,000 distinct CDR3 sequences, of which 3.5% to 4.5% were seen once. The ten largest clones take up 19% of the sample.

As for this clonotype: No antigen is known for it. The record has no base qualities; no much larger clone is one base away.

The sample here was PBMCs, taken 15 days after the yellow fever booster vaccination. The chain couples TRBV7-9 to TRBJ2-7; tentative D gene TRBD2, with 6 bases matching. The receptor was isolated from a man between 18 and 35 years old who received the YFV17D yellow fever vaccine. At the DNA level, the sequence is TGTGCCAGCAGCTCCGGGGGACTCTCCTACGAGCAGTACTTC. Its product reads: CASSSGGLSYEQYF.